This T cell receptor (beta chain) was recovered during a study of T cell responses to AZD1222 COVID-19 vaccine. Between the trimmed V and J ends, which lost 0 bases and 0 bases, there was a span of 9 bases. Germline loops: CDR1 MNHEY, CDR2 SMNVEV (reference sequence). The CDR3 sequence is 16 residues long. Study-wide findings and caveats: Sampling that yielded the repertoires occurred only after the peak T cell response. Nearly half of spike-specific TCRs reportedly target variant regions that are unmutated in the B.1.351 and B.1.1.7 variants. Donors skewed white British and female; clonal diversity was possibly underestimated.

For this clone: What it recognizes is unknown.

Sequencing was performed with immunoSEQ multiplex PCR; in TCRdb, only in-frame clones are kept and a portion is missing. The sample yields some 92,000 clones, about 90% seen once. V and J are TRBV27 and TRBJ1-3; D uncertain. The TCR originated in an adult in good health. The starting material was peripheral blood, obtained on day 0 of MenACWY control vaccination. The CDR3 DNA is TGTGCCAGCAGTTTATCGCGAGGCTTCTCTGGAAACACCATATATTTT. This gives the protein CASSLSRGFSGNTIYF.